This T cell receptor beta chain is drawn from a study of cytomegalovirus exposure and HLA in healthy donors. Regarding the study as a whole: Per a later analysis, HLA-associated TCR beta chains showed more clonal expansion than other, equally common TCR beta chains.

The donors, nominally healthy at sampling, likely had unrecorded immune exposures. CDR1 and CDR2 from the germline V gene are SEHNR and FQNEAQ (reference sequence). Trimming left V 6 bases short and J 6 bases short, with 11 bases between. The CDR3 is 13 residues long. Turning to this clone: Its specificity is not known.

Primers for the PCR totalled 60 Vbeta and 13 Jbeta. This table comes from immunoSEQ multiplex PCR, and its TCRdb copy is limited to in-frame clones, with some not included. This table holds about 170,000 clones. The J gene is TRBJ2-2, the V gene TRBV7-9; no clear D. The origin of this receptor is a woman between 18 and 30 years old in good health and CMV-seropositive. Material for sequencing was PBMCs. CDR3 protein: CASRDKPAGELFF. CDR3 sequence (DNA): TGTGCCAGCAGAGACAAGCCCGCCGGGGAGCTGTTTTTT. Full variable domain (remainder filled in from reference TRBV7-9 and TRBJ2-2): DTGVSQNPRHKITKRGQNVTFRCDPISEHNRLYWYRQTLGQGPEFLTYFQNEAQLEKSRLLSDRFSAERPKGSFSTLEIQRTEQGDSAMYLCASRDKPAGELFFGEGSRLTVL.